The present entry profiles one T cell receptor (beta chain) with its context. This clonotype was counted only a few times. The target of this receptor is not known. Base qualities are not at hand, and no much larger clone is one base apart. The Immunoverse kit was used to build TCR libraries from around 420 ng RNA, with molecular barcoded adaptors covering alpha/delta and beta/gamma chains. TCR library preparation used the same RNA that was used for transcriptome sequencing. Sequencing of the TCR libraries was done on an Illumina HiSeq 4000 with 2 x 150 cycles. The source study handled its data this way. With MiXCR, TCR reads were aligned to human V, D, J and C references and assembled into CDR3 clonotypes, with quality filtering and error correction included. Clonotype counts and gene usage diversity were analyzed with the tcR package in R. For inspection of raw mapping reads, RNA-seq reads were mapped by STAR aligner version 2.5.3a onto GRCh37 of the human genome. To test the effect of sequencing depth on detected clonotypes, IR-seq fastq files were randomly downsampled using Seqtk 1.3. TCRdb applied fastp at Q25 and MiXCR to the public reads, then kept only in-frame beta chains. One record per CDR3 amino acid sequence lists the most common genes and DNA. The V and J calls shown here were made by TCRdb, not taken from the authors' results. The sample contains approximately 150,000 distinct CDR3 sequences, roughly 13% of them found a single time. The ten largest clones take up under 9% of the sample.

V is cut by 4 bases and J by 4 bases, and the space between the germline ends is 16 bases. Spanning cysteine to phenylalanine, the CDR3 consists of 15 amino acids. Only CDR3 DNA is held: 45 bases, read in frame from base 1. Looking up the germline V gene yields CDR1 SGHVS and CDR2 FNYEAQ. This record belongs to a study of read filtering for tumor transcriptome and immune sequencing (dated by TCRdb to between 2020 and 2021). Describing the broader study: The cohort consisted of approximately 17 male and around 15 female patients, with a mean age of about 64 years and an age range of 47 to 80. Under revised international staging, fewer than ten patients fell into R-ISS I, some 15 into R-ISS II and 7 into R-ISS III. After DNase treatment, whole-transcriptome libraries were prepared with the TruSeq RNA Access Library Prep Kit. TCR-region mapped reads per sample ranged from about 3.5 to 11 million with IR-seq versus only roughly 85 to 1,300 with RNA-seq. Using the same bone marrow samples, the study ran both targeted immune repertoire sequencing and bulk whole-transcriptome sequencing and then compared the TCR repertoires from each method. As a main aim, a read-filtering strategy for immune repertoire data was addressed, with the specific question being whether clonotypes supported by a single read should be removed. Beyond this particular receptor, the publication reports: Single-read clonotypes made up about 87% of clonotypes but about 3.2% of total reads in IR-seq, and roughly three quarters of clonotypes and 40% to 45% of reads in RNA-seq. IR-seq captured clonotypes at much higher depth and more reliably than RNA-seq, and smaller IR-seq throughput sufficed to identify most shared clonotypes. The correlation between IR-seq and RNA-seq shared clonotype proportions was increased by removal of single-read clonotypes. Rather than purified T cells, the sorted CD138-negative fraction was a mixed bone marrow immune population.

Bone marrow was sampled from every patient at the time of active disease. Bone marrow mononuclear cells were isolated by Ficoll-Hypaque density gradient centrifugation. CD138-negative cells were obtained by negative selection after labeling with CD138 magnetic microbeads on a MACS separator, removing myeloma plasma cells. Flow cytometry with CD138 antibodies on an Attune NxT was used to check how pure the isolated cells were. Total RNA was extracted with TRIzol reagent and quantified with a NanoDrop spectrophotometer. Paired RNA-seq and IR-seq were performed on the CD138-negative bone marrow sample of each patient.

The chain joins TRBV7-6 to TRBJ2-5, with TRBD2 tentatively as D gene (6 bases match). The sample taken for sequencing was a population of CD138-negative cells sorted from bone marrow. What this sample's cell subset or site label stands for: bone marrow mononuclear cells depleted of CD138+ plasma/myeloma cells by negative magnetic selection. This TCR was recovered from a donor aged 40 or older with multiple myeloma. The DNA reads as follows: TGTGCCAGCAGCTACCCCGGGACTCGAGGAGAGACCCAGTACTTC. It translates as CASSYPGTRGETQYF.